These 17 T cell receptor beta chains originate from one sample sequenced in a study of Graves' ophthalmopathy and Graves' hyperthyroidism. For repertoire sequencing, the TCR beta CDR3 regions were amplified from RNA transcripts. First-round RT-PCR employed HTBI primers, with a second-round multiplex PCR after it. TCRdb called the multiplex PCR reads again in MiXCR, with one record for every CDR3 protein. The sample has about 590,000 distinct CDR3 sequences; 35% to 45% are singletons. Input material: peripheral blood or thyroid tissue (not recorded which). Receptor source: an adult man with Graves' hyperthyroidism.

In its sample, this clonotype was seen many times. V gene TRBV7-2 combines with J gene TRBJ1-6; D call uncertain. This CDR3 comprises 14 residues. The germline V gene has CDR1 SGHTA and CDR2 FQGNSA. Trimming removed 3 bases from V and 8 bases from J, with 11 bases in between. In nucleotides, the CDR3 is TGTGCCAGCAGCTTGGCCTTCAGTGATTCACCCCTCCACTTT. It specifies CASSLAFSDSPLHF.

This clonotype was recorded many times. The V call is TRBV7-8, the J call TRBJ1-2; no firm D call. The CDR3 sequence is 17 residues long. Trimming left V 4 bases short and J 5 bases short, with 23 bases between. The germline V gene has CDR1 SGHVS and CDR2 FQNEAQ. The CDR3 is CASSSNPRGSPEYGYTF. As DNA, the CDR3 is TGTGCCAGCAGCTCCAACCCGCGAGGCTCCCCCGAATATGGCTACACCTTC.

This clonotype was counted at least ten times. The rearrangement uses TRBV19 and TRBJ1-1; D unclear. The V end lost 3 bases, the J end lost 1 base, and 9 bases lay between the germline ends. Germline CDR1 reads LNHDA; CDR2 reads SQIVND (reference sequence). This CDR3 has 14 residues. The CDR3 spells CASSMGGANTEAFF. CDR3 DNA: TGTGCCAGTAGTATGGGTGGAGCGAACACTGAAGCTTTCTTT.

This chain uses TRBV9 with TRBJ1-3; 8 nucleotides agree with TRBD1. V lost 3 bases to trimming and J lost 5 bases; unmatched junction nucleotides: 7. The CDR3 is made up of 15 amino acids. Germline V gene data show CDR1 as SGDLS and CDR2 as YYNGEE. This CDR3 reads CASSATGTGRNTIYF. The CDR3 region has the DNA TGTGCCAGCAGCGCGACCGGGACAGGCAGAAACACCATATATTTT.

This clonotype appeared a single time. This may be a read error, as it is one base from a much larger clone. CDR3 in DNA: TGTGCCAGCAGTGATTGGAGTCAGACCCAGTACTTC. This codes for CASSDWSQTQYF. The chain joins TRBV6-5 to TRBJ2-5; D not resolved. The ends were cut back, 5 bases at V and 6 bases at J, with 10 bases in the middle. Germline V gives CDR1 MNHEY, CDR2 SVGAGI. The CDR3 spans 12 residues.

Turning to this clonotype: Germline and junction disagree at one end, which may indicate a read error. The chain links TRBV7-9 to TRBJ1-4, with D uncertain. The CDR3 extends over 14 amino acids. Germline-derived CDR1 and CDR2 are SEHNR and FQNEAQ (reference sequence). CDR3 nucleotides: TGCGCCAGCAGCCTTCGTGGGTTGGGTGAAAAACTGTTTTTT. Encoded protein: CASSLRGLGEKLFF.

The CDR3 here is CSVEDRVERSYNEQYF. The CDR3 DNA reads as TGCAGCGTTGAAGATCGAGTGGAACGCTCCTACAATGAGCAGTACTTC. The J gene is TRBJ2-7, the V gene TRBV29-1; D is unclear. The germline V gene has CDR1 SQVTM and CDR2 ANQGSEA. V was trimmed by 0 bases and J by 7 bases, leaving 22 bases between them. The CDR3 is 16 amino acids.

This clonotype was observed many times. CDR3 residues: CASSYFATSEPQHF. CDR3 nucleotides: TGTGCCAGCAGTTACTTTGCAACTAGCGAGCCCCAGCATTTT. The J gene is TRBJ1-5, the V gene TRBV6-6; D unclear. The ends were cut back, 1 base at V and 8 bases at J, with 12 bases in the middle. Germline V gene lookup returns CDR1 MNHNY and CDR2 SVGAGI (reference sequence). This CDR3 region has 14 residues.

This chain links TRBV20-1 with TRBJ2-6; 8 bases align to TRBD1. Per the germline V gene, CDR1 is DFQATT and CDR2 is SNEGSKA (reference sequence). V was clipped by 5 bases and J by 4 bases; unmatched bases: 4. This CDR3 region has 14 residues. The CDR3 protein is CSALQGVGANVLTF. The CDR3 DNA reads as TGCAGTGCTCTACAGGGGGTAGGGGCCAACGTCCTGACTTTC.

This clonotype was observed many times. The rearrangement uses TRBV19 and TRBJ1-5; D possibly corresponds to TRBD1 (5 bases). Germline CDR1 and CDR2: LNHDA and SQIVND (reference sequence). This CDR3 comprises 16 residues. V was trimmed by 3 bases and J by 0 bases, leaving 12 bases between them. The DNA for the CDR3 is TGTGCCAGTAGTATCTTACGGGGGAGTAGCAATCAGCCCCAGCATTTT. Encoded protein: CASSILRGSSNQPQHF.

This clonotype was recorded at least ten times. The chain combines TRBV7-9 with TRBJ2-5; perhaps TRBD1 as D (6 bases). CDR1 is SEHNR, CDR2 FQNEAQ, per germline (reference sequence). The CDR3 spans 17 residues. V lost 4 bases and J lost 5, with 23 bases in between. In DNA form, the CDR3 reads TGTGCCAGCAGCTCCGACCCCGGGACACACCTTTGGGAGACCCAGTACTTC. It translates to CASSSDPGTHLWETQYF.

V usage is TRBV6-1 and J usage is TRBJ1-4; D unresolved. Trimming cost V 5 bases and J 0 bases, with 16 bases left between them. Per the germline V gene, CDR1 is MNHNS and CDR2 is SASEGT. This CDR3 has 17 amino acids. This chain's CDR3 is CASSRPPEGATNEKLFF. In nucleotides, the CDR3 is TGTGCCAGCAGTCGACCCCCCGAGGGCGCAACTAATGAAAAACTGTTTTTT.

In its sample, this clonotype was seen many times. The J gene is TRBJ1-6, the V gene TRBV11-2; maybe TRBD1 (6 bases). The CDR3 consists of 19 residues. Per germline, CDR1 SGHAT and CDR2 FQNNGV. V dropped 5 bases and J dropped 0 bases, with 20 bases sitting between them. This CDR3 reads CASSASGRTATSYNSPLHF. CDR3 sequence (DNA): TGTGCCAGCAGCGCATCCGGAAGGACAGCCACCTCCTATAATTCACCCCTCCACTTT.

J is TRBJ1-1 and V is TRBV20-1, with 9 bases fitting TRBD1. J was trimmed by 1 base and V by 3 bases; bases with no gene match: 12. CDR1 is DFQATT and CDR2 is SNEGSKA in the germline V gene (reference sequence). The CDR3 is 17 residues long. CDR3 in amino acids: CSASTGTGISRNTEAFF. CDR3 DNA: TGCAGTGCTAGTACGGGGACAGGGATTTCCCGGAACACTGAAGCTTTCTTT.

Details on this clonotype: Likely a read error: the CDR3 ends without its conserved phenylalanine or tryptophan. The rearrangement uses TRBV7-7 and TRBJ2-5; D possibly uses TRBD1 or TRBD2 (5 bases each). The CDR3 is made up of 13 amino acids. In germline, CDR1 is SSHAT, CDR2 FNYEAQ (reference sequence). CDR3 protein: CASRRQGEETQYL. The CDR3 DNA sequence: TGTGCTAGCCGAAGGCAGGGAGAGGAGACCCAGTACCTC.

In its sample, this clonotype was seen many times. The chain is built from TRBV27 and TRBJ1-2, with 9 bases lining up with TRBD1. V shed 4 bases, J shed 8 bases, and the junction held 8 bases outside the gene matches. This CDR3 has 14 residues. Germline loops: CDR1 MNHEY, CDR2 SMNVEV (reference sequence). The CDR3 DNA follows: TGTGCCAGCAGTTCGAGACAGGGGGTGAGCGGCTACACCTTC. It codes for CASSSRQGVSGYTF.

This clonotype has at least ten counts. This chain uses TRBV2 with TRBJ1-5, with D possibly matching TRBD1 (6 bases). V dropped 2 bases and J dropped 1 base, with 9 bases sitting between them. Germline-derived CDR1 and CDR2 are SNHLY and FYNNEI. The CDR3 consists of 15 residues. DNA of the CDR3: TGTGCCAGCAGTGAATGGGGGGCGAGCAATCAGCCCCAGCATTTT. Residues: CASSEWGASNQPQHF.